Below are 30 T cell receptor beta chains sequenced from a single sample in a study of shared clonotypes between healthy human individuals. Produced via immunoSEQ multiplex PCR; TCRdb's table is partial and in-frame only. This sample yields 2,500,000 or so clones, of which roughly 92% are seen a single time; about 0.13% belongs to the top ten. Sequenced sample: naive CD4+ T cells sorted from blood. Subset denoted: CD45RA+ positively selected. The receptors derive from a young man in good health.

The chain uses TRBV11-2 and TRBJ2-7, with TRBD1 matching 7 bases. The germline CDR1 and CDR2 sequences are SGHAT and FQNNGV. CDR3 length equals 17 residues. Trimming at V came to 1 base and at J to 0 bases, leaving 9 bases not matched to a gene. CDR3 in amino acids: CASSLATGTASSYEQYF. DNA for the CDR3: TGTGCCAGCAGCTTAGCCACCGGGACAGCGAGCTCCTACGAGCAGTACTTC.

The CDR3 spells CASRSVSGYNSPLHF. In nucleotides, the CDR3 is TGTGCCAGCAGAAGTGTCTCAGGGTATAATTCACCCCTCCACTTT. The V and J genes are TRBV6-1 and TRBJ1-6, with D possibly TRBD1 on 5 matching bases. The CDR3 is made up of 15 amino acids. V was cut by 6 bases and J by 4 bases, with 13 bases left in between. CDR1 MNHNS and CDR2 SASEGT come from the germline V gene.

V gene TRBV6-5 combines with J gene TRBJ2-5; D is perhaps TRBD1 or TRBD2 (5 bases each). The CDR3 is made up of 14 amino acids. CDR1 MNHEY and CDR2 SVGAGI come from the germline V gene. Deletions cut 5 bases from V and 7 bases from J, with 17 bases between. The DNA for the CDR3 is TGTGCCAGCAGTCGCCTGAGGGGCGAGGGGACCCAGTACTTC. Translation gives CASSRLRGEGTQYF.

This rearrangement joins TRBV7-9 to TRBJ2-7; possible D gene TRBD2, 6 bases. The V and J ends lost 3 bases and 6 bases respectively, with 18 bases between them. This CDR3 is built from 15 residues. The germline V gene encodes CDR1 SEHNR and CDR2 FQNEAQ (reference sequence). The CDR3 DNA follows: TGTGCCAGCAGCTTTCCCACCGCTAGCGATTGCGAGCAGTACTTC. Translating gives CASSFPTASDCEQYF.

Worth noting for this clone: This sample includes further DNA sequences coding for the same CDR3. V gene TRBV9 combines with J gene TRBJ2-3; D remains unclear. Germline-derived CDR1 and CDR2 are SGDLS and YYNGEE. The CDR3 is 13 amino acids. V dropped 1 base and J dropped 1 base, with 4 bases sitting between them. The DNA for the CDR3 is TGTGCCAGCAGCGTACAGGGCACAGATACGCAGTATTTT. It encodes CASSVQGTDTQYF.

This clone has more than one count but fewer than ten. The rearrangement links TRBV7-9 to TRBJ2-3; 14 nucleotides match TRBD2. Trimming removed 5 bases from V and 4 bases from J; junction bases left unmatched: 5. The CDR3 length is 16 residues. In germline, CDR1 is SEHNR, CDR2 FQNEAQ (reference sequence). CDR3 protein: CASSPGLAGEADTQYF. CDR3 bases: TGTGCCAGCAGCCCGGGACTAGCGGGAGAGGCAGATACGCAGTATTTT.

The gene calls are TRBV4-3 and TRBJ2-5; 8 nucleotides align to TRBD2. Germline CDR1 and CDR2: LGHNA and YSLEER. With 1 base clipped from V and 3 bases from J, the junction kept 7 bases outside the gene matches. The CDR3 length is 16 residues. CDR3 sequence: CASSQGPPAGEETQYF. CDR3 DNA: TGCGCCAGCAGCCAAGGTCCCCCAGCGGGAGAAGAGACCCAGTACTTC.

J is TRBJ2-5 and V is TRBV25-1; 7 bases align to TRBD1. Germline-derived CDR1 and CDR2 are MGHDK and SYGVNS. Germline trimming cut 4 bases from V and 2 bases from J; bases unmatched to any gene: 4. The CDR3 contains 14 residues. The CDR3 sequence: CASSVGGQQETQYF. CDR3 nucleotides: TGTGCCAGCAGTGTAGGGGGACAGCAAGAGACCCAGTACTTC.

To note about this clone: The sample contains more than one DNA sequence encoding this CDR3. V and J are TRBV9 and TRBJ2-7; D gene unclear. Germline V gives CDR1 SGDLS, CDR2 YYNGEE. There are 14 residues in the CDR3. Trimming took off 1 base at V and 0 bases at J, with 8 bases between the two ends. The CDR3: CASSVTPSSYEQYF. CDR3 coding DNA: TGTGCCAGCAGCGTAACTCCTTCCTCCTACGAGCAGTACTTC. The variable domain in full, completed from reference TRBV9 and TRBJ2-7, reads DSGVTQTPKHLITATGQRVTLRCSPRSGDLSVYWYQQSLDQGLQFLIQYYNGEERAKGNILERFSAQQFPDLHSELNLSSLELGDSALYFCASSVTPSSYEQYFGPGTRLTVT.

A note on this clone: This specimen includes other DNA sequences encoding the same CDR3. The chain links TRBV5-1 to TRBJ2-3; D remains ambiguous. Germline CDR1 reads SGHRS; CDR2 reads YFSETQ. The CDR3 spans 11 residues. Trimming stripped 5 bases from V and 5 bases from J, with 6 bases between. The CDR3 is CASRWGDTQYF. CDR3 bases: TGCGCCAGCAGGTGGGGAGATACGCAGTATTTT.

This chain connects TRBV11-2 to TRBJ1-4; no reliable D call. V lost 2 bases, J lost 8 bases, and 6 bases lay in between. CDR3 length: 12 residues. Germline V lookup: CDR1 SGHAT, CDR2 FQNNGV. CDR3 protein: CASSLWREKLFF. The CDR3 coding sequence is TGTGCCAGCAGCTTATGGAGGGAAAAACTGTTTTTT.

The CDR3 loop reads CASSLLAGGYTF. Written as DNA, the CDR3 is TGTGCCAGCAGTCTGTTGGCGGGCGGCTACACCTTC. The V and J genes are TRBV5-4 and TRBJ1-2; D is unclear. V was trimmed by 5 bases and J by 8 bases, leaving 13 bases between them. Germline values: CDR1 SGHNT, CDR2 YYREEE (reference sequence). This CDR3 region has 12 residues.

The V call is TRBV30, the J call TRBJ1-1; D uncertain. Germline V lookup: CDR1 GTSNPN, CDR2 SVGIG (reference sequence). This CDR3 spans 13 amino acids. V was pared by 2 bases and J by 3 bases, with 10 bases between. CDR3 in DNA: TGTGCCTGGAGTACCGCAGCCCACACTGAAGCTTTCTTT. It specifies CAWSTAAHTEAFF.

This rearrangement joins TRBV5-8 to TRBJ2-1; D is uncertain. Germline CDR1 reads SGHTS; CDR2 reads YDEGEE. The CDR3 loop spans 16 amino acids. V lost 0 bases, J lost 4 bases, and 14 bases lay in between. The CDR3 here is CASSLVQLITYNEQFF. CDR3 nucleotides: TGTGCCAGCAGCTTGGTTCAGTTAATCACTTACAATGAGCAGTTCTTC.

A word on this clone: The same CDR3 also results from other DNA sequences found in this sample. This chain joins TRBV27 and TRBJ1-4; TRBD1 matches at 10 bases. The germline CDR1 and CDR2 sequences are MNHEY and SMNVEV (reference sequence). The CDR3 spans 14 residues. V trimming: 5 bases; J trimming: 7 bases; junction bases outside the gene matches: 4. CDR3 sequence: CASSRTGGGEKLFF. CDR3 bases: TGTGCCAGCAGTCGGACAGGGGGAGGTGAAAAACTGTTTTTT.

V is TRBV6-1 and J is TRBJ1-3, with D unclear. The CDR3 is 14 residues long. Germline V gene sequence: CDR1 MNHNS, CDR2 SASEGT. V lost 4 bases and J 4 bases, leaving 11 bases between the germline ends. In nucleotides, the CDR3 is TGTGCCAGCAGTGCCACTCGGTTCGGAAACACCATATATTTT. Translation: CASSATRFGNTIYF.

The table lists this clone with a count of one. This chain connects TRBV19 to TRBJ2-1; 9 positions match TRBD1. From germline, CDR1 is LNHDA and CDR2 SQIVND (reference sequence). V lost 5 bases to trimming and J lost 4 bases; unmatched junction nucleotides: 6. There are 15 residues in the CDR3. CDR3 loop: CASSPMTGGYNEQFF. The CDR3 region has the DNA TGTGCCAGTAGTCCCATGACAGGGGGGTACAATGAGCAGTTCTTC.

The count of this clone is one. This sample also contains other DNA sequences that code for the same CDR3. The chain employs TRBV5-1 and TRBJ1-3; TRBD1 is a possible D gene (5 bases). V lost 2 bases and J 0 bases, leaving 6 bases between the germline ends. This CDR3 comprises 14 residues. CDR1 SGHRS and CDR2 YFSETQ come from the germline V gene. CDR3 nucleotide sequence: TGCGCCAGCAGCTTAGACAGCTCTGGAAACACCATATATTTT. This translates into CASSLDSSGNTIYF. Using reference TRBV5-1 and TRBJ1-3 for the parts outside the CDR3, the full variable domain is KAGVTQTPRYLIKTRGQQVTLSCSPISGHRSVSWYQQTPGQGLQFLFEYFSETQRNKGNFPGRFSGRQFSNSRSEMNVSTLELGDSALYLCASSLDSSGNTIYFGEGSWLTVV.

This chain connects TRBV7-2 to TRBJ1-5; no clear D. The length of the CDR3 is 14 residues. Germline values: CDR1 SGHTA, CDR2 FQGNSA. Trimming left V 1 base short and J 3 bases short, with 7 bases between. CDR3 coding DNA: TGTGCCAGCAGCTTAGACAGCGTCAATCAGCCCCAGCATTTT. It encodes CASSLDSVNQPQHF.

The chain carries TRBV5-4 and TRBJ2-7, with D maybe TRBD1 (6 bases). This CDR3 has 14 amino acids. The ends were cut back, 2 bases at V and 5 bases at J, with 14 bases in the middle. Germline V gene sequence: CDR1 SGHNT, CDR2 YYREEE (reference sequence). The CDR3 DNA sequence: TGTGCCAGCAGCTTTTCTACAGGGTACCACGAGCAGTACTTC. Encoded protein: CASSFSTGYHEQYF.

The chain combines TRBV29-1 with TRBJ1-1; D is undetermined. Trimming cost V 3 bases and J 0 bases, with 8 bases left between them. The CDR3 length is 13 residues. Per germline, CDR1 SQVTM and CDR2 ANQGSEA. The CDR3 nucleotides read TGCAGCGTTGAGGTACACCTGAACACTGAAGCTTTCTTT. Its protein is CSVEVHLNTEAFF.

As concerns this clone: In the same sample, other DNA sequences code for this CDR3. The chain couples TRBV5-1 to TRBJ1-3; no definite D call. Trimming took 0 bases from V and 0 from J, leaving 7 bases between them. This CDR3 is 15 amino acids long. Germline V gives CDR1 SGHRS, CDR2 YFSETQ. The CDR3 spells CASSLDPGSGNTIYF. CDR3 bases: TGCGCCAGCAGCTTGGATCCGGGCTCTGGAAACACCATATATTTT.

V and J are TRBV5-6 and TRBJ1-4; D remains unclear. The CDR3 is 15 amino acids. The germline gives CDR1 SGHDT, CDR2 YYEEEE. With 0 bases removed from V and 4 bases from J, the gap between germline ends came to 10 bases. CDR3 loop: CASSLARSFNEKLFF. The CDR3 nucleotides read TGTGCCAGCAGCTTGGCCAGAAGTTTTAATGAAAAACTGTTTTTT.

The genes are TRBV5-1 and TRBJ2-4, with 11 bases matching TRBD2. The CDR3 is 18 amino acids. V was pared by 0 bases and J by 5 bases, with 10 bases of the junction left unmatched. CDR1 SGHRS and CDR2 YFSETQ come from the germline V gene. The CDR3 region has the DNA TGCGCCAGCAGCTTGGTTAGCGGGGGGGCCGGTAGCCAAAACATTCAGTACTTC. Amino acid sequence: CASSLVSGGAGSQNIQYF.

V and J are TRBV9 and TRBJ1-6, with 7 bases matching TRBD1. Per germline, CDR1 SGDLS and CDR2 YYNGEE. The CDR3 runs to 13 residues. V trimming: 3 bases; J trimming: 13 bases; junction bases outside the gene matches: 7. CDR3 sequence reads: CASSAGQTGPLHF. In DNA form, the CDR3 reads TGTGCCAGCAGCGCGGGACAGACCGGCCCCCTCCACTTT.

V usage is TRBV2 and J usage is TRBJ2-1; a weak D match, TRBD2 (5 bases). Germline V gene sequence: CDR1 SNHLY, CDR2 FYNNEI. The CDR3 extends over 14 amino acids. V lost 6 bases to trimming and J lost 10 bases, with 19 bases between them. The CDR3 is CASRPRGTSREQFF. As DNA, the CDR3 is TGTGCCAGCAGACCCCGGGGAACATCGAGGGAGCAGTTCTTC.

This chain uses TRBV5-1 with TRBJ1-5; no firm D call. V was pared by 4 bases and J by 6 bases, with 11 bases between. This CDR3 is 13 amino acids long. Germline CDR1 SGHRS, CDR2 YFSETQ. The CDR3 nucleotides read TGCGCCAGCAGCAAGGAGGGCGGTCAGCCCCAGCATTTT. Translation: CASSKEGGQPQHF. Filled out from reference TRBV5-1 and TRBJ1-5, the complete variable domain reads KAGVTQTPRYLIKTRGQQVTLSCSPISGHRSVSWYQQTPGQGLQFLFEYFSETQRNKGNFPGRFSGRQFSNSRSEMNVSTLELGDSALYLCASSKEGGQPQHFGDGTRLSIL.

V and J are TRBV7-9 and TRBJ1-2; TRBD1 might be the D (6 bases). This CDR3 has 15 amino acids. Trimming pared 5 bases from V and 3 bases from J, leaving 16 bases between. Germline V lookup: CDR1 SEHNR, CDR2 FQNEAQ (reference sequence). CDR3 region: CASSLAGAGDYGYTF. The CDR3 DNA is TGTGCCAGCAGCCTCGCCGGGGCAGGGGACTATGGCTACACCTTC.

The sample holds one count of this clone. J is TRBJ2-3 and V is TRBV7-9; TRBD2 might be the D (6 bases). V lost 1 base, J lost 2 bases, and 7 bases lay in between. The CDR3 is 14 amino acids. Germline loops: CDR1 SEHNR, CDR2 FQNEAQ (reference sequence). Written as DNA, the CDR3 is TGTGCCAGCAGCTTAGGGACTATCACAGATACGCAGTATTTT. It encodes CASSLGTITDTQYF.

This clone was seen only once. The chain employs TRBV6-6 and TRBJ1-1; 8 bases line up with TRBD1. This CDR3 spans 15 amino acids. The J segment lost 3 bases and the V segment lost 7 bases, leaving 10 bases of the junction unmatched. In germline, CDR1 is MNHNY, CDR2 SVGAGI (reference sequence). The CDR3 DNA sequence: TGTGCCAGCAAGCATGCAGGGGGCAAACACACTGAAGCTTTCTTT. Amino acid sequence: CASKHAGGKHTEAFF.